The present entry profiles one TCR beta chain with its context. Its antigen is currently unknown. With 5 bases removed from V and 7 bases from J, the gap between germline ends came to 18 bases. Germline assignment: CDR1 MDHEN and CDR2 SYDVKM. The CDR3 extends over 15 amino acids. The data derive from a study of cytomegalovirus exposure and HLA in healthy donors. Background on the study: The early release's HLA-typed donors yielded tens of millions of unique TCRs.

Study-level points and caveats: Later analysis identified a missense DCLRE1C variant that was linked to TCR beta V- and J-gene trimming. Among TCR beta chains, those listed as cytomegalovirus-associated numbered over 150.

The PCR used 60 Vbeta and 13 Jbeta primers. In the original analysis: There were about 80 million unique TCR beta chains by a later count, and 10 million to 12 million of them were shared. Data came from immunoSEQ multiplex PCR; TCRdb stores just in-frame clones and leaves some out. V and J calls and clone size are given by that table; D and trimming were obtained from the DNA. The sample has over 150,000 clones, about 83% seen once; the top ten hold approximately 4%. The receptor's source is a middle-aged woman in good health and CMV-seronegative. The chain links TRBV28 to TRBJ1-5; perhaps TRBD1 as D (5 bases). Sequencing input: PBMCs. Here the CDR3 DNA reads TGTGCCAGCAGTACCCCGACAGCGGGTCGGCAGCCCCAGCATTTT. It encodes CASSTPTAGRQPQHF.